Listed here are 17 T cell receptor beta chains from one sample, sequenced in a study of patients and donors after allogeneic stem cell transplantation. TCRdb independently ran MiXCR on the RT-PCR reads; one entry per CDR3 protein. The sample includes 200,000 to 250,000 distinct CDR3 sequences, around 14% of them seen just once. The sequencing input was blood, either unsorted or a sorted T cell fraction (not recorded which). The receptors originated from a human donor who was either an allogeneic HSCT recipient or a stem cell or donor lymphocyte infusion donor (not recorded which). It is not recorded whose cells these are; they may come from a transplant donor.

This clonotype was seen at least ten times. This chain connects TRBV15 to TRBJ2-2; D uncertain. Germline-derived CDR1 and CDR2 are LNHNV and YYDKDF (reference sequence). Between the trimmed V and J ends, which lost 5 bases and 7 bases, there was a span of 11 bases. The CDR3 length is 13 residues. The DNA for the CDR3 is TGTGCCACCAGCGTCAGGTTGAGCGGGGAGCTGTTTTTT. This translates into CATSVRLSGELFF.

This clonotype has just a few counts. This chain links TRBV7-8 with TRBJ1-1; no firm D call. Germline V lookup: CDR1 SGHVS, CDR2 FQNEAQ. With 1 base removed from V and 9 bases from J, the gap between germline ends came to 12 bases. This CDR3 contains 13 residues. The CDR3 loop reads CASSLVLRDKAFF. The CDR3 region has the DNA TGTGCCAGCAGCTTAGTTCTGAGGGATAAAGCTTTCTTT.

The sample holds many counts of this clonotype. V and J are TRBV4-1 and TRBJ1-4; D not resolved. The V and J ends lost 5 bases and 8 bases respectively, with 6 bases between them. The germline V gene has CDR1 MGHRA and CDR2 YSYEKL. This CDR3 contains 11 residues. CDR3 bases: TGCGCCAGCAGCGTAGGGGAAAAACTGTTTTTT. This sequence encodes CASSVGEKLFF.

The chain carries TRBV7-2 and TRBJ1-2, with a tentative D call TRBD1 (5 bases). This CDR3 has 14 amino acids. V shed 5 bases and J shed 8 bases, with 18 bases lying between them. Germline loops: CDR1 SGHTA, CDR2 FQGNSA. The CDR3 sequence is CASSPSGALRGYTF. CDR3 nucleotides: TGTGCCAGCAGCCCCTCCGGGGCGCTCAGGGGCTACACCTTC.

This clonotype was observed a few times. CDR3 sequence: CASSFSDPDGLGSPLHF. DNA of the CDR3: TGCGCCAGCAGCTTTTCCGACCCGGACGGTTTAGGGTCACCCCTCCACTTT. The chain combines TRBV5-1 with TRBJ1-6; D remains unclear. V was trimmed by 2 bases and J by 10 bases, leaving 22 bases between them. CDR1 and CDR2 (germline): SGHRS, YFSETQ. The CDR3 covers 17 residues.

This clonotype was detected many times. This chain links TRBV7-8 with TRBJ1-1, with D unclear. The germline V gene encodes CDR1 SGHVS and CDR2 FQNEAQ. V lost 1 base and J 2 bases, leaving 8 bases between the germline ends. This CDR3 spans 14 amino acids. The CDR3 spells CASSLDPPNTEAFF. As DNA, the CDR3 is TGTGCCAGCAGCTTAGATCCCCCCAACACTGAAGCTTTCTTT.

This clonotype was counted a few times. The chain recombines TRBV20-1 with TRBJ2-3; 9 nucleotides match TRBD2. Germline V gene lookup returns CDR1 DFQATT and CDR2 SNEGSKA (reference sequence). V lost 3 bases and J lost 2; bases outside the gene matches: 12. The CDR3 has 17 amino acids. CDR3 sequence reads: CSASDLSSGTFTDTQYF. CDR3 sequence (DNA): TGCAGTGCTAGTGATCTTTCTAGCGGGACCTTCACAGATACGCAGTATTTT.

The rearrangement links TRBV5-1 to TRBJ2-7; D perhaps matches TRBD2 (6 bases). The CDR3 runs to 14 residues. V dropped 4 bases and J dropped 2 bases, with 13 bases sitting between them. CDR1 SGHRS and CDR2 YFSETQ come from the germline V gene. The CDR3 sequence: CASSLGGGTYEQYF. For the CDR3, the DNA is TGCGCCAGCAGCCTTGGTGGAGGGACCTACGAGCAGTACTTC.

This chain joins TRBV25-1 and TRBJ2-1; no clear D. V was clipped by 10 bases and J by 0 bases, with 16 bases between them. The germline CDR1 and CDR2 sequences are MGHDK and SYGVNS. The CDR3 extends over 15 amino acids. The CDR3 nucleotides read TGTGCCAACGGACCTCCCCGGGTCTCCTACAATGAGCAGTTCTTC. This codes for CANGPPRVSYNEQFF. The full variable domain, rest sourced from reference TRBV25-1 and TRBJ2-1, is EADIYQTPRYLVIGTGKKITLECSQTMGHDKMYWYQQDPGMELHLIHYSYGVNSTEKGDLSSESTVSRIRTEHFPLTLESARPSHTSQYLCANGPPRVSYNEQFFGPGTRLTVL.

The table lists this clonotype with many counts. The chain employs TRBV20-1 and TRBJ2-1, with 9 positions matching TRBD2. This CDR3 region has 17 residues. J was trimmed by 4 bases and V by 0 bases; bases with no gene match: 10. The V gene's germline CDR1 is DFQATT and CDR2 SNEGSKA (reference sequence). The DNA for the CDR3 is TGCAGTGCTAGAGACCGCCCCCTAGCGGGGTCATACAATGAGCAGTTCTTC. This gives the protein CSARDRPLAGSYNEQFF.

This clonotype was seen a few times. CDR3 nucleotides: TGCAGCGCCGTACCGGACAAGGAGACCCAGTACTTC. Encoded protein: CSAVPDKETQYF. The gene calls are TRBV29-1 and TRBJ2-5; D may be TRBD1 (5 bases). In germline, CDR1 is SQVTM, CDR2 ANQGSEA. This CDR3 is 12 amino acids long. The V end was cut by 7 bases, the J end by 5 bases, with 14 bases between.

This chain joins TRBV20-1 and TRBJ2-1, with D unresolved. The CDR3 is 12 amino acids. Looked up from germline, CDR1 is DFQATT and CDR2 is SNEGSKA (reference sequence). V shed 3 bases and J shed 10 bases, with 13 bases lying between them. CDR3 DNA sequence: TGCAGTGCTAGTCCGCCCACGGAGGAGCAGTTCTTC. Translating it yields CSASPPTEEQFF.

This clonotype occurred many times. CDR3 sequence reads: CASSPSEINQPQHF. In DNA, the CDR3 is TGTGCCAGCAGTCCGTCCGAGATCAATCAGCCCCAGCATTTT. The chain uses TRBV2 and TRBJ1-5; D not resolved. V lost 5 bases and J 3 bases, leaving 11 bases between the germline ends. The CDR3 runs 14 residues. Germline-derived CDR1 and CDR2 are SNHLY and FYNNEI. The variable domain in full, with the rest retrieved from reference TRBV2 and TRBJ1-5, is EPEVTQTPSHQVTQMGQEVILRCVPISNHLYFYWYRQILGQKVEFLVSFYNNEISEKSEIFDDQFSVERPDGSNFTLKIRSTKLEDSAMYFCASSPSEINQPQHFGDGTRLSIL.

J is TRBJ1-1 and V is TRBV11-2, with TRBD1 matching over 8 bases. The CDR3 length is 17 residues. The germline V gene has CDR1 SGHAT and CDR2 FQNNGV. The V gene end was trimmed by 1 base and the J gene end by 5 bases; junction bases not matched to a gene: 12. The CDR3 reads CASSLVQLVRGRTEAFF. The CDR3 DNA reads TGTGCCAGCAGCTTAGTTCAGCTTGTCAGGGGGCGGACTGAAGCTTTCTTT.

The chain uses TRBV18 and TRBJ1-1; 10 positions match TRBD1. Germline values: CDR1 KGHSH, CDR2 LQKENI. V gave up 0 bases and J gave up 1 base; unmatched junction bases: 2. There are 16 residues in the CDR3. CDR3 nucleotides: TGTGCCAGCTCACCACCGGGACAGGGGAGGAACACTGAAGCTTTCTTT. Its translation: CASSPPGQGRNTEAFF. The full variable domain, completed using reference TRBV18 and TRBJ1-1, is NAGVMQNPRHLVRRRGQEARLRCSPMKGHSHVYWYRQLPEEGLKFMVYLQKENIIDESGMPKERFSAEFPKEGPSILRIQQVVRGDSAAYFCASSPPGQGRNTEAFFGQGTRLTVV.

This clonotype turned up a few times. The V gene is TRBV5-1, the J gene TRBJ1-6; D remains ambiguous. In germline, CDR1 is SGHRS, CDR2 YFSETQ. The CDR3 has 14 amino acids. Between the trimmed V and J ends, which lost 0 bases and 9 bases, there was a span of 10 bases. Written as DNA, the CDR3 is TGCGCCAGCAGCTTGGCTACGGGTAGTTCACCCCTCCACTTT. Amino acids: CASSLATGSSPLHF.

At least ten counts were recorded for this clonotype. V gene TRBV2 combines with J gene TRBJ2-1, with 11 bases fitting TRBD2. V lost 4 bases to trimming and J lost 5 bases; unmatched junction nucleotides: 4. This CDR3 has 15 amino acids. Germline CDR1 reads SNHLY; CDR2 reads FYNNEI. CDR3: CASSAETSGDNEQFF. In DNA, the CDR3 is TGTGCCAGCAGTGCTGAGACTAGCGGGGACAATGAGCAGTTCTTC. The entire variable domain, with the rest obtained from reference TRBV2 and TRBJ2-1, is as follows: EPEVTQTPSHQVTQMGQEVILRCVPISNHLYFYWYRQILGQKVEFLVSFYNNEISEKSEIFDDQFSVERPDGSNFTLKIRSTKLEDSAMYFCASSAETSGDNEQFFGPGTRLTVL.